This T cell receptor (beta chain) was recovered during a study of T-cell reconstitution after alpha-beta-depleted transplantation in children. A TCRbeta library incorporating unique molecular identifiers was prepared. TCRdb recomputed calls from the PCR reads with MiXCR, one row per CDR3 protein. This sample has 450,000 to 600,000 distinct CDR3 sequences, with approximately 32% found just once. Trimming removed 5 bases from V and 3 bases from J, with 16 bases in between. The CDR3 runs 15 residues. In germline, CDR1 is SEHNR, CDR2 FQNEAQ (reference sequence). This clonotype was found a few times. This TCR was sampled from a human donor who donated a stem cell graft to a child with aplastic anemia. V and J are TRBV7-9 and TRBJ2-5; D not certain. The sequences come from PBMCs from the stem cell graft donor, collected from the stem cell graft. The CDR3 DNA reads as TGTGCCAGCAGCCCACTGACCGCAGCTAAAGAGACCCAGTACTTC. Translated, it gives CASSPLTAAKETQYF. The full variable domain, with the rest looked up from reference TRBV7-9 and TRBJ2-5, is DTGVSQNPRHKITKRGQNVTFRCDPISEHNRLYWYRQTLGQGPEFLTYFQNEAQLEKSRLLSDRFSAERPKGSFSTLEIQRTEQGDSAMYLCASSPLTAAKETQYFGPGTRLLVL.